This entry lists 20 T cell receptor beta chains sequenced from one sample in a study of identical twins. Using its own MiXCR run on the 5' RACE reads, TCRdb lists one record per CDR3 protein. The sample lists a few hundred thousand distinct CDR3 sequences, roughly 9% seen once, with roughly 8.7% in the top ten. The specimen sequenced was naive T cells sorted from blood. All receptors derive from a woman in her forties or fifties in good health.

The table lists this clonotype with a few counts. The genes are TRBV5-1 and TRBJ2-3; tentatively, D is TRBD2 (5 bases). Germline V lookup: CDR1 SGHRS, CDR2 YFSETQ. V dropped 4 bases and J dropped 4 bases, with 19 bases sitting between them. The CDR3 loop spans 16 amino acids. The CDR3 region has the DNA TGCGCCAGCAGCCCCCCCCGGGCGGGCCGCGCAGATACGCAGTATTTT. It codes for CASSPPRAGRADTQYF.

This clonotype was observed at least ten times. The chain recombines TRBV6-5 with TRBJ2-2; perhaps TRBD1 as D (5 bases). This CDR3 spans 13 amino acids. Trimming stripped 7 bases from V and 2 bases from J, with 8 bases between. The germline gives CDR1 MNHEY, CDR2 SVGAGI. The CDR3, as DNA: TGTGCCAGCATCCAGGGAAACACCGGGGAGCTGTTTTTT. Protein: CASIQGNTGELFF.

As for this clonotype: Since a much larger clone is just one base distant, this may be a read error. The V and J genes are TRBV12-3 or TRBV12-4 and TRBJ2-3; the match to TRBD2 covers 8 bases. CDR3 size: 14 residues. Losses at the gene ends were 1 base for V and 9 bases for J; bases not matched to a gene: 6. The DNA for the CDR3 is TGTGCCAGCAGTTTAGGGCGGGAGGTTAGGACGCAGTATTTT. Amino acid sequence: CASSLGREVRTQYF.

About this clonotype itself: Its ends do not fully match the called genes, so a read error is possible. CDR3 DNA: TGTGCCAGCAGCTCATCCGGGGCCCACACAGTTACGCAGTATTTT. This codes for CASSSSGAHTVTQYF. This chain joins TRBV7-9 and TRBJ2-3, with D perhaps given as TRBD1 or TRBD2 (5 bases each). Germline CDR1 and CDR2: SEHNR and FQNEAQ (reference sequence). This CDR3 comprises 15 residues.

J is TRBJ2-7 and V is TRBV5-5; the D call may be TRBD1 or TRBD2 (6 bases each). The germline V and J ends were trimmed by 6 bases and 0 bases, with 13 bases remaining between them. Per the germline V gene, CDR1 is SGHKS and CDR2 is YYEKEE (reference sequence). This CDR3 has 14 amino acids. The CDR3 loop is CASTHRGDSYEQYF. The DNA of the CDR3 is TGTGCCAGCACCCATAGGGGGGACTCCTACGAGCAGTACTTC.

The chain joins TRBV6-6 to TRBJ2-1; weak D call: TRBD1 (6 bases). V was trimmed by 5 bases and J by 6 bases, leaving 11 bases between them. CDR1 is MNHNY and CDR2 is SVGAGI in the germline V gene (reference sequence). This CDR3 has 13 amino acids. CDR3: CASSGGLTNEQFF. In DNA, the CDR3 is TGTGCCAGCAGTGGGGGCCTCACCAATGAGCAGTTCTTC.

This clonotype has a handful of counts. This chain connects TRBV24-1 to TRBJ2-2; the D gene could be TRBD1 or TRBD2 (6 bases each). V dropped 7 bases and J dropped 0 bases, with 11 bases sitting between them. CDR1 KGHDR and CDR2 SFDVKD come from the germline V gene. The CDR3 spans 15 residues. The CDR3 is CATRGAGPNTGELFF. The CDR3, as DNA: TGTGCCACCAGGGGGGCGGGACCGAACACCGGGGAGCTGTTTTTT.

The chain employs TRBV20-1 and TRBJ1-1; D gene unclear. The germline V and J ends were trimmed by 1 base and 0 bases, with 9 bases remaining between them. This CDR3 contains 14 residues. Looked up from germline, CDR1 is DFQATT and CDR2 is SNEGSKA (reference sequence). DNA of the CDR3: TGCAGTGCTAGAGTGCCCAAAATGAACACTGAAGCTTTCTTT. Translation gives CSARVPKMNTEAFF.

This clonotype was counted many times. The rearrangement joins TRBV12-3 or TRBV12-4 to TRBJ2-3, with TRBD2 matching 8 bases. This CDR3 spans 16 amino acids. Trimming removed 6 bases from V and 2 bases from J; junction bases left unmatched: 10. CDR3 region: CASSPGGQGYTDTQYF. Written as DNA, the CDR3 is TGTGCCAGCAGCCCGGGAGGGCAGGGATACACAGATACGCAGTATTTT.

V is TRBV4-1 and J is TRBJ2-7; possibly TRBD1 for D (5 bases). This CDR3 is 16 amino acids long. Germline assignment: CDR1 MGHRA and CDR2 YSYEKL. V was shortened by 1 base and J by 5 bases, with 18 bases between the two germline ends. The CDR3 nucleotides are TGCGCCAGCAGCCAAGGGGGCCCCCATTACGCCGACGAGCAGTACTTC. It encodes CASSQGGPHYADEQYF.

This clonotype was counted ten times or more. The J gene is TRBJ1-3, the V gene TRBV7-9; D gene uncertain. The CDR3 covers 16 residues. V was clipped by 5 bases and J by 0 bases, with 14 bases between them. Germline V gene lookup returns CDR1 SEHNR and CDR2 FQNEAQ (reference sequence). CDR3 coding DNA: TGTGCCAGCAGCCAATTATCGACCCACTCTGGAAACACCATATATTTT. Its translation: CASSQLSTHSGNTIYF.

V gene TRBV11-2 combines with J gene TRBJ2-1; D may match TRBD1 or TRBD2 (5 bases each). The V gene lost 6 bases and the J gene lost 7 bases, with 16 bases spanning the gap. Germline lookup yields CDR1 SGHAT and CDR2 FQNNGV. The CDR3 length is 14 residues. The chain's CDR3 is CASSREGPLNEQFF. DNA for the CDR3: TGTGCCAGCAGTCGTGAGGGACCCCTGAATGAGCAGTTCTTC. Supplemented by reference TRBV11-2 and TRBJ2-1, the full variable domain reads EAGVAQSPRYKIIEKRQSVAFWCNPISGHATLYWYQQILGQGPKLLIQFQNNGVVDDSQLPKDRFSAERLKGVDSTLKIQPAKLEDSAVYLCASSREGPLNEQFFGPGTRLTVL.

This clonotype has only a few counts. V usage is TRBV7-9 and J usage is TRBJ2-2; 8 bases align to TRBD2. The CDR3 length is 15 residues. Germline CDR1 and CDR2: SEHNR and FQNEAQ (reference sequence). Trimming at V came to 8 bases and at J to 5 bases, leaving 10 bases not matched to a gene. CDR3 protein: CASQAVAGGTGELFF. The CDR3 nucleotides read TGTGCCAGCCAAGCAGTGGCGGGAGGTACCGGGGAGCTGTTTTTT. Complete variable domain (other parts from reference TRBV7-9 and TRBJ2-2): DTGVSQNPRHKITKRGQNVTFRCDPISEHNRLYWYRQTLGQGPEFLTYFQNEAQLEKSRLLSDRFSAERPKGSFSTLEIQRTEQGDSAMYLCASQAVAGGTGELFFGEGSRLTVL.

The chain carries TRBV5-6 and TRBJ1-1; D is unclear. The V end lost 0 bases, the J end lost 2 bases, and 14 bases lay between the germline ends. The germline V gene has CDR1 SGHDT and CDR2 YYEEEE. The CDR3 consists of 16 residues. The CDR3 DNA sequence: TGTGCCAGCAGCTTGGGGCCAGTACAGCTTAACACTGAAGCTTTCTTT. This sequence encodes CASSLGPVQLNTEAFF.

The chain recombines TRBV12-5 with TRBJ2-2; 12 bases are shared with TRBD2. CDR1 is LGHNT and CDR2 is FRNRAP in the germline V gene. The V and J ends lost 4 bases and 5 bases, in that order; junction bases with no gene match: 11. This CDR3 spans 18 amino acids. CDR3 sequence: CASGYQAGLAGETGELFF. In nucleotides, the CDR3 is TGTGCTAGTGGTTATCAAGCGGGACTAGCGGGTGAAACCGGGGAGCTGTTTTTT.

This clonotype was observed many times. This chain connects TRBV29-1 to TRBJ1-1, with a possible D match to TRBD1 (5 bases). V was pared by 5 bases and J by 1 base, with 17 bases between. Germline lookup yields CDR1 SQVTM and CDR2 ANQGSEA. There are 15 residues in the CDR3. The CDR3 sequence is CSVSTGGGPNTEAFF. CDR3 in DNA: TGCAGCGTTAGTACGGGGGGGGGACCGAACACTGAAGCTTTCTTT.

The rearrangement uses TRBV5-1 and TRBJ1-2, with 9 bases that match TRBD1. Germline-derived CDR1 and CDR2 are SGHRS and YFSETQ. V dropped 4 bases and J dropped 3; count of bases not matched to a gene: 7. This CDR3 is 15 amino acids long. In DNA, the CDR3 is TGCGCCAGCAGCCAGGGGACAGGGATCGACTATGGCTACACCTTC. Translated, it gives CASSQGTGIDYGYTF.

This clonotype was seen a few times. The chain recombines TRBV29-1 with TRBJ2-3; a possible D gene is TRBD2 (5 bases). V was shortened by 4 bases and J by 3 bases, with 14 bases between the two germline ends. The CDR3 sequence is 14 residues long. Germline loops: CDR1 SQVTM, CDR2 ANQGSEA. The CDR3 DNA reads as TGCAGCGTTGGAGGAGGACTGCTGACAGATACGCAGTATTTT. It translates to CSVGGGLLTDTQYF.

This clonotype was recorded many times. The V call is TRBV5-5, the J call TRBJ2-3; 7 nucleotides match TRBD1. This CDR3 contains 16 residues. The germline gives CDR1 SGHKS, CDR2 YYEKEE (reference sequence). The J segment lost 3 bases and the V segment lost 6 bases, leaving 13 bases of the junction unmatched. CDR3 sequence (DNA): TGTGCCAGCACCGTTGGACAGGTCCATCGAACAGATACGCAGTATTTT. Its protein is CASTVGQVHRTDTQYF. The complete variable domain, with remaining parts taken from reference TRBV5-5 and TRBJ2-3, reads DAGVTQSPTHLIKTRGQQVTLRCSPISGHKSVSWYQQVLGQGPQFIFQYYEKEERGRGNFPDRFSARQFPNYSSELNVNALLLGDSALYLCASTVGQVHRTDTQYFGPGTRLTVL.

V gene TRBV12-3 or TRBV12-4 combines with J gene TRBJ2-2; 16 nucleotides line up with TRBD2. The CDR3 is 20 residues long. V lost 6 bases, J lost 3 bases, and 13 bases stayed unmatched. CDR3 amino acids: CASRPIPGTSGRAHTGELFF. The CDR3 DNA reads TGTGCCAGCAGACCGATCCCCGGGACTAGCGGGAGGGCCCACACCGGGGAGCTGTTTTTT.